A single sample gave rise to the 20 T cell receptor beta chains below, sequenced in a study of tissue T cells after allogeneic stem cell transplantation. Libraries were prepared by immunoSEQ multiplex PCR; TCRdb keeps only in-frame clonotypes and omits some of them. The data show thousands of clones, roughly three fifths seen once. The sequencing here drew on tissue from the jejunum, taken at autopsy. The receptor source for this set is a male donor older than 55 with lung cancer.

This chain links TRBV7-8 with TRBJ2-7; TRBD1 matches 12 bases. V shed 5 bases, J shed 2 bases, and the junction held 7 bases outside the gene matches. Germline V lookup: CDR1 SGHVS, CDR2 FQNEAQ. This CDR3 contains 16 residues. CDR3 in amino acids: CASSNWDRGPTYEQYF. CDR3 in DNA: TGTGCCAGCAGCAACTGGGACAGGGGGCCAACCTACGAGCAGTACTTC.

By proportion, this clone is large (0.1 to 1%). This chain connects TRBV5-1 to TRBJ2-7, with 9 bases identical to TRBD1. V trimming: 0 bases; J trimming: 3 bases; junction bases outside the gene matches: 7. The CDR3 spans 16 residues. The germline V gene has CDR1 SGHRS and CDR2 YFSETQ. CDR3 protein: CASSLDPTGGFYEQYF. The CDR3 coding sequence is TGCGCCAGCAGCTTGGACCCGACAGGGGGGTTCTACGAGCAGTACTTC.

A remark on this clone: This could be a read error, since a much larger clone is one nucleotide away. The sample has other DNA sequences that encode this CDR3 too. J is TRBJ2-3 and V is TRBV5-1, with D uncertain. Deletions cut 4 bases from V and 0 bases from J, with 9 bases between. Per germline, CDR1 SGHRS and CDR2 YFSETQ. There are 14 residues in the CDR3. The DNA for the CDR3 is TGCGCCAGCAGCCTGGCGGAGAGCACAGATACGCAGTATTTT. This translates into CASSLAESTDTQYF.

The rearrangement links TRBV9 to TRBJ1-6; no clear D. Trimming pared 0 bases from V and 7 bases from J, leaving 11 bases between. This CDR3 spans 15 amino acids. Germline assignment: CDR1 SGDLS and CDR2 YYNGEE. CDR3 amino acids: CASSVEAQQNSPLHF. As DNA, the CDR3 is TGTGCCAGCAGCGTAGAGGCACAGCAGAATTCACCCCTCCACTTT.

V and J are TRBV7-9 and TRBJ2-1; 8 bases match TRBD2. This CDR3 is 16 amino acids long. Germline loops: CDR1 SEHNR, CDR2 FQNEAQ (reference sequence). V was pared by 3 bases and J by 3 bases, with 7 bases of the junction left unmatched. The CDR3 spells CASSFRLSGGYNEQFF. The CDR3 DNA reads TGTGCCAGCAGCTTTCGACTAAGCGGGGGCTACAATGAGCAGTTCTTC.

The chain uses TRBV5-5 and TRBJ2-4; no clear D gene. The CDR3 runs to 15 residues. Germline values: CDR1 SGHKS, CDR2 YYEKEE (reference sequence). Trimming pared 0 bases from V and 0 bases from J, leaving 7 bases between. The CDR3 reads CASSLESLAKNIQYF. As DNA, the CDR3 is TGTGCCAGCAGCTTGGAGTCACTAGCCAAAAACATTCAGTACTTC.

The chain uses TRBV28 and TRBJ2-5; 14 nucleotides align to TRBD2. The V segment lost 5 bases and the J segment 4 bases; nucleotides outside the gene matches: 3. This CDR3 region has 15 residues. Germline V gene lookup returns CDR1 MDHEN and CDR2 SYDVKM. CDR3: CASSPGTSGRETQYF. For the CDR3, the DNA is TGTGCCAGCAGTCCAGGGACTAGCGGGAGAGAGACCCAGTACTTC.

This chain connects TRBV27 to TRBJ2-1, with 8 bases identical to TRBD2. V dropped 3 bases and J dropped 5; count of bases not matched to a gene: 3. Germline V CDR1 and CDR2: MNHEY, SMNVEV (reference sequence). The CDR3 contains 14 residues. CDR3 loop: CASSLGGRNNEQFF. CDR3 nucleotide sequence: TGTGCCAGCAGTTTGGGCGGGAGGAACAATGAGCAGTTCTTC.

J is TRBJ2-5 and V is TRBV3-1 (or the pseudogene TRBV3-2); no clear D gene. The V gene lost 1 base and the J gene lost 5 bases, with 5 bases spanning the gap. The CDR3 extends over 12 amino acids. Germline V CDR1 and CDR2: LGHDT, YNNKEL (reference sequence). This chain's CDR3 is CASSQGGETQYF. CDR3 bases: TGTGCCAGCAGCCAAGGTGGGGAGACCCAGTACTTC.

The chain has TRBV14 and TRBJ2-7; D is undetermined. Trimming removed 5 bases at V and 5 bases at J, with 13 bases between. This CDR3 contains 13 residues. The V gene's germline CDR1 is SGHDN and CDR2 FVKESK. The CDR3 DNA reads TGTGCCAGCAGCAAACGTCACAACGACGAGCAGTACTTC. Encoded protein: CASSKRHNDEQYF.

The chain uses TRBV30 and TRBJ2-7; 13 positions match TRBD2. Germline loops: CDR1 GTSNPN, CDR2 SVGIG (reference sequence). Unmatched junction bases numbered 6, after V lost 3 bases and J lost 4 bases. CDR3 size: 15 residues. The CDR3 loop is CAWRVWTSGSYEQYF. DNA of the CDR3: TGTGCCTGGAGGGTATGGACTAGCGGGAGTTACGAGCAGTACTTC.

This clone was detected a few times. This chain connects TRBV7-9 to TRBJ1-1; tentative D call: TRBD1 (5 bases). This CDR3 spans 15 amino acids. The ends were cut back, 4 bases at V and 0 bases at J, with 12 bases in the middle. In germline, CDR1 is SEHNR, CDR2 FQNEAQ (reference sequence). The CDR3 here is CASSSWGLLNTEAFF. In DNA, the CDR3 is TGTGCCAGCAGCTCTTGGGGGTTGTTGAACACTGAAGCTTTCTTT.

CDR3 residues: CASSVSGGPFWNEQFF. For the CDR3, the DNA is TGTGCCAGCAGCGTTAGCGGGGGGCCCTTTTGGAATGAGCAGTTCTTC. The chain joins TRBV9 to TRBJ2-1; 10 positions match TRBD2. The CDR3 loop spans 16 amino acids. Germline V CDR1 and CDR2: SGDLS, YYNGEE. Trimming cost V 2 bases and J 7 bases; bases outside gene matches: 9.

The CDR3 DNA reads as TGTGCCAGCAGCAGACCCAGGGAATTTGGCAATCAGCCCCAGCATTTT. Translated: CASSRPREFGNQPQHF. The gene calls are TRBV21-1 and TRBJ1-5; TRBD1 is the table's D call and was not checked against the DNA. TRBV21-1 is tagged as a pseudogene. This CDR3 comprises 16 residues.

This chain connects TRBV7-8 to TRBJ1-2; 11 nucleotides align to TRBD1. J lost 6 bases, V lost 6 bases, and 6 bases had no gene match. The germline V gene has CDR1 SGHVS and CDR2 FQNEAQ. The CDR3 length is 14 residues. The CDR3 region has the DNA TGTGCCAGCAGTGATGGACAGGGGGCCCATGGCTACACCTTC. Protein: CASSDGQGAHGYTF.

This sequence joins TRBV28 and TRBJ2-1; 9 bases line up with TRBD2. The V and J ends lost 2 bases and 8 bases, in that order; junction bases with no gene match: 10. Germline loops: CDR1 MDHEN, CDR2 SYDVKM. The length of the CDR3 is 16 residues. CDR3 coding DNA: TGTGCCAGCAGTTTAGGTAGTAGCGGGAGCTTCTATGAGCAGTTCTTC. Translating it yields CASSLGSSGSFYEQFF. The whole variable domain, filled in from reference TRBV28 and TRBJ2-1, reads DVKVTQSSRYLVKRTGEKVFLECVQDMDHENMFWYRQDPGLGLRLIYFSYDVKMKEKGDIPEGYSVSREKKERFSLILESASTNQTSMYLCASSLGSSGSFYEQFFGPGTRLTVL.

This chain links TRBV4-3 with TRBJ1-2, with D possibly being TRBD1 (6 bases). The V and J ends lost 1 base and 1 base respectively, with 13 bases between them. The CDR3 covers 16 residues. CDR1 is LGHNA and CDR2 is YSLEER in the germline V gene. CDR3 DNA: TGCGCCAGCAGCCAAGGAATGGGGGCCTTTAACTATGGCTACACCTTC. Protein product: CASSQGMGAFNYGYTF.

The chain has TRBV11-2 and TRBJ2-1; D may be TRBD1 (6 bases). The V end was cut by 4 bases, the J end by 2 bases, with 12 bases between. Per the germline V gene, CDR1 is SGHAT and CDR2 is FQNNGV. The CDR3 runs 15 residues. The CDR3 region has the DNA TGTGCCAGCAGCTCTGGGACAAGGACCTACAATGAGCAGTTCTTC. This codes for CASSSGTRTYNEQFF. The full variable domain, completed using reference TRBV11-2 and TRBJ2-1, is EAGVAQSPRYKIIEKRQSVAFWCNPISGHATLYWYQQILGQGPKLLIQFQNNGVVDDSQLPKDRFSAERLKGVDSTLKIQPAKLEDSAVYLCASSSGTRTYNEQFFGPGTRLTVL.

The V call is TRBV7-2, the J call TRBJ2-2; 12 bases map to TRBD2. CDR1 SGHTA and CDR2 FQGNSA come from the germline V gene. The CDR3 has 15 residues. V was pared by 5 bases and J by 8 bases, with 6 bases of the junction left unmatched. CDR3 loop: CASSRGLAGSGELFF. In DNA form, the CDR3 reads TGTGCCAGCAGCCGCGGACTAGCGGGGTCAGGGGAGCTGTTTTTT. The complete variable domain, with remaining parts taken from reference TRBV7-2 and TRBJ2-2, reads GAGVSQSPSNKVTEKGKDVELRCDPISGHTALYWYRQSLGQGLEFLIYFQGNSAPDKSGLPSDRFSAERTGGSVSTLTIQRTQQEDSAVYLCASSRGLAGSGELFFGEGSRLTVL.

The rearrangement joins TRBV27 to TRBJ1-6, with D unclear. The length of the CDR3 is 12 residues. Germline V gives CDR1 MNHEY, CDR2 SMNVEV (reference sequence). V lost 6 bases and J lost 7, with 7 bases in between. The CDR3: CASSKDNSPLHF. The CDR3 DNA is TGTGCCAGCAGCAAGGACAATTCACCCCTCCACTTT.